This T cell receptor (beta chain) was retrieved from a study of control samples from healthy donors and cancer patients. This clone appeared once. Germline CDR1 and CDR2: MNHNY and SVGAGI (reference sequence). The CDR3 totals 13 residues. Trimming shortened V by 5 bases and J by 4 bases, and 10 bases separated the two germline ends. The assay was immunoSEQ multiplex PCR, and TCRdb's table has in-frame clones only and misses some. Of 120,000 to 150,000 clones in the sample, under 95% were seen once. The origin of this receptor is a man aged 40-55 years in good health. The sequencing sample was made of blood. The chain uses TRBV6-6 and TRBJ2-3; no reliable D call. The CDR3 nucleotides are TGTGCCAGCAGTATAAAGGGTGCAGATACGCAGTATTTT. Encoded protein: CASSIKGADTQYF.